This TCR beta chain was sequenced during a study of immune evolution from preneoplasia to lung adenocarcinoma. The study, taken as a whole, reports: From normal lung to invasive adenocarcinoma, top clone frequencies appeared to decrease. Later-stage lesions seemingly showed higher T cell density and diversity than normal lung. Highest clonality occurred in KRAS-mutant, not EGFR-mutant or double wild-type, nodules.

A note on this clone: The antigen is undetermined.

Measured with immunoSEQ multiplex PCR; TCRdb has only the in-frame clones, and not every one. The table lists about 2,500 clones, 80% to 90% of them singletons. Nucleic acids came from premalignant or tumor cells enriched by macro-dissection. CDR3 length: 16 amino acids. Per the germline V gene, CDR1 is SGHTA and CDR2 is FQGNSA. Trimming took 5 bases from V and 0 from J, leaving 14 bases between them. V usage is TRBV7-2 and J usage is TRBJ2-1; D ambiguous. The sequence came from a person aged 65 to 85 with lung adenocarcinoma. Sequenced: FFPE atypical adenomatous hyperplasia tissue from the lung. Sample subset: atypical adenomatous hyperplasia (AAH), lung preneoplasia. This chain's CDR3 is CASSLDGSSSYNEQFF. The CDR3 bases are TGTGCCAGCAGCCTGGACGGTAGTAGCTCCTACAATGAGCAGTTCTTC.